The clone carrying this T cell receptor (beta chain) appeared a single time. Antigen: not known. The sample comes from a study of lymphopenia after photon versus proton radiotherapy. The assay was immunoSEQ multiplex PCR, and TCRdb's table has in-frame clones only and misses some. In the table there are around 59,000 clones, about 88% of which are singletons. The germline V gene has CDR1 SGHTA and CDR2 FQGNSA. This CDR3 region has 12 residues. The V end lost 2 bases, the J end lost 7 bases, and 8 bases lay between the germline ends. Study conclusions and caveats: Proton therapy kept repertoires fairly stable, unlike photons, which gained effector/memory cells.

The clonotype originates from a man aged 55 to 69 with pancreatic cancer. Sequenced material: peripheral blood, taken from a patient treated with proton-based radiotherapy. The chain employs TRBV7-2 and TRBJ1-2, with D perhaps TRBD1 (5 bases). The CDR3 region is CASSLWGVGYTF. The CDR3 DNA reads TGTGCCAGCAGCTTATGGGGGGTTGGCTACACCTTC.